The entry that follows covers one T cell receptor (beta chain) sequence. The antigen remains unidentified. The data are from a study of CD8 T cells in Susac syndrome. Overall study findings and caveats: It was acknowledged by the study that relatively few individuals were included in its TCR sequencing and HLA analysis.

Blood CD8+ and CD4+ T cells underwent high-throughput TCR beta sequencing. Healthy donors constituted the control group, matched for age and sex. RNA in amounts of roughly 0.5 to 1 ug was reverse transcribed with random hexamers. The authors amplified TCR beta CDR3 across 54 Vbeta and 13 Jbeta using immunoSEQ multiplex PCR. TCRdb re-called the immunoSEQ multiplex PCR reads through MiXCR, storing one row per CDR3 protein. The sample shows about 130,000 distinct CDR3 sequences, 90% to 95% of them seen only once. Germline V gives CDR1 MNHEY, CDR2 SVGAGI. The germline V and J ends were trimmed by 2 bases and 6 bases, with 8 bases remaining between them. The CDR3 length is 13 residues.

The sequenced sample was CD4+ T cells from PBMCs. The chain uses TRBV6-5 and TRBJ1-5; TRBD1 might be the D (5 bases). The source is a human donor in good health. CDR3 bases: TGTGCCAGCAGTTACCGGGGGACTCAGCCCCAGCATTTT. Amino acid sequence: CASSYRGTQPQHF.